This record covers a single TCR beta chain. What it binds is not known. The CDR3 is 13 residues long. Germline CDR1 and CDR2: MNHEY and SMNVEV (reference sequence). V lost 6 bases to trimming and J lost 6 bases; unmatched junction nucleotides: 7. This entry belongs to a study of blood T cells in healthy people across ages. A second PCR, run for about 6 to 11 cycles, used a sample-barcoded 5' primer plus a J-beta primer mix. Each cDNA molecule was tagged by a template-switch adaptor that had 12 random nucleotides. TCRdb re-called the 5' RACE reads through MiXCR, storing one row per CDR3 protein. The table has hundreds of thousands of distinct CDR3 sequences, 58% seen once; the top ten hold approximately 23%. Findings and limits, study-wide: Higher diversity, along with more naive CD4+ cells, distinguished long-lived donors from aged donors. Significant beta diversity loss was already apparent by age roughly 40, declining roughly linearly.

V gene TRBV27 combines with J gene TRBJ1-2; 7 bases line up with TRBD1. Sequenced material: blood. The receptor was isolated from a man aged 25-40 years in good health. The CDR3 loop is CASRSTGNDGYTF. Written as DNA, the CDR3 is TGTGCCAGCAGATCGACAGGGAACGATGGCTACACCTTC.